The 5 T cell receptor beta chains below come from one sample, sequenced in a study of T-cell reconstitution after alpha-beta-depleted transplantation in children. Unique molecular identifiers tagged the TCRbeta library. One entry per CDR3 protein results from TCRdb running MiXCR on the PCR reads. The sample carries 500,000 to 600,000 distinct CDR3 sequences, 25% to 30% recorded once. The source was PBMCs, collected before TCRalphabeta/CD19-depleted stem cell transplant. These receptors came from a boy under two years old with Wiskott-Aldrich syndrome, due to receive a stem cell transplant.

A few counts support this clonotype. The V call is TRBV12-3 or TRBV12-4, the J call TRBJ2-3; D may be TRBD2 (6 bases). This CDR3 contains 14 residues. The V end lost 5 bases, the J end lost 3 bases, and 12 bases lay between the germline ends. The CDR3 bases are TGTGCCAGCAGTCCAGGGACTTTAACAGATACGCAGTATTTT. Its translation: CASSPGTLTDTQYF.

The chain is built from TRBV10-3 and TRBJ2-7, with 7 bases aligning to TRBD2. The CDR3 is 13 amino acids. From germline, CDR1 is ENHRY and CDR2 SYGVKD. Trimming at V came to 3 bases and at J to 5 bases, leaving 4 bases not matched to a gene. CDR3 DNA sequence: TGTGCCATCAGTGAAGGTCGGGAGGACGAGCAGTACTTC. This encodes CAISEGREDEQYF.

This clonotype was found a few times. The CDR3 here is CASSMLDRSYEQYF. The CDR3 DNA is TGTGCCAGCAGTATGTTGGACAGATCCTACGAGCAGTACTTC. The V and J genes are TRBV28 and TRBJ2-7; possibly TRBD1 for D (6 bases). CDR3 length: 14 amino acids. Per the germline V gene, CDR1 is MDHEN and CDR2 is SYDVKM. The V gene lost 5 bases and the J gene lost 1 base, with 12 bases spanning the gap.

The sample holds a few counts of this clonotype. DNA for the CDR3: TGTGCCAGCAGCTTAGTTGAGGCTGCTCAAGAGACCCAGTACTTC. Amino acids: CASSLVEAAQETQYF. The chain couples TRBV5-6 to TRBJ2-5; no firm D call. There are 15 residues in the CDR3. Germline CDR1 reads SGHDT; CDR2 reads YYEEEE. V was pared by 2 bases and J by 2 bases, with 13 bases between.

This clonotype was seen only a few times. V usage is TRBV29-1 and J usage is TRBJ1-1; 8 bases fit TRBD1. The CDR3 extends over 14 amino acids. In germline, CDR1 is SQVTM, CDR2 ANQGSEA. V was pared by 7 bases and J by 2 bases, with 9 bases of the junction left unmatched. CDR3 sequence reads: CSGLTGAGNTEAFF. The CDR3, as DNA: TGCAGCGGTCTGACAGGGGCGGGTAACACTGAAGCTTTCTTT.